This entry lists 31 T cell receptor beta chains sequenced from one sample in a study of T cells in Graves' hyperthyroidism and ophthalmopathy. TCR beta CDR3 regions were amplified from RNA. TCR CDR3 regions were first amplified by RT-PCR with HTBI primers. A single record per CDR3 protein comes from TCRdb applying MiXCR to the multiplex PCR reads. Of some 600,000 distinct CDR3 sequences listed, around 14% were seen once; the top ten hold 5.5% to 7.5%. The sample comprised blood. These TCRs come from a woman aged 30 to 39 with Graves' hyperthyroidism that later progressed to Graves' ophthalmopathy.

The table lists this clonotype with many counts. The chain has TRBV7-2 and TRBJ2-1; possible D gene TRBD2, 5 bases. The CDR3 consists of 14 residues. The germline V gene encodes CDR1 SGHTA and CDR2 FQGNSA. V lost 5 bases to trimming and J lost 6 bases, with 14 bases between them. CDR3 in amino acids: CASSEDFTTNEQFF. CDR3 sequence (DNA): TGTGCCAGCAGCGAGGACTTCACGACCAATGAGCAGTTCTTC.

This clonotype came up many times. V and J are TRBV30 and TRBJ2-3, with 7 bases matching TRBD1. CDR3 length: 13 amino acids. V lost 7 bases, J lost 5 bases, and 9 bases stayed unmatched. Germline V CDR1 and CDR2: GTSNPN, SVGIG (reference sequence). This CDR3 is CASSTGYEDTQYF. The CDR3 bases are TGTGCCTCTTCGACAGGGTATGAAGATACGCAGTATTTT.

This clonotype was detected only a few times. V is TRBV7-9 and J is TRBJ2-3; 10 bases fit TRBD2. Unmatched junction bases numbered 5, after V lost 6 bases and J lost 5 bases. Germline lookup yields CDR1 SEHNR and CDR2 FQNEAQ (reference sequence). The CDR3 is 14 residues long. The CDR3 is CASRASGGRDTQYF. CDR3 sequence (DNA): TGTGCCAGCAGGGCTAGCGGGGGAAGAGATACGCAGTATTTT.

This clonotype was observed at least ten times. The chain is built from TRBV27 and TRBJ1-1; D gene unclear. Deletions cut 3 bases from V and 8 bases from J, with 13 bases between. CDR1 is MNHEY and CDR2 is SMNVEV in the germline V gene (reference sequence). The CDR3 is 13 amino acids. The CDR3 loop is CASSLSGIAEAFF. CDR3 bases: TGTGCCAGCAGTTTGTCAGGTATCGCCGAAGCTTTCTTT.

The gene calls are TRBV6-1 and TRBJ1-5; the D gene is possibly TRBD1 (5 bases). The CDR3 totals 15 residues. V was trimmed by 7 bases and J by 0 bases, leaving 13 bases between them. The germline V gene has CDR1 MNHNS and CDR2 SASEGT. CDR3 sequence reads: CASTALQVSNQPQHF. For the CDR3, the DNA is TGTGCCAGCACCGCTTTACAGGTTAGCAATCAGCCCCAGCATTTT.

A remark on this clonotype: This could be a read error, since a much larger clone is one nucleotide away. The chain combines TRBV20-1 with TRBJ1-2; 7 positions agree with TRBD1. From germline, CDR1 is DFQATT and CDR2 SNEGSKA (reference sequence). CDR3 length equals 15 residues. CDR3 bases: TGCAATGCTTCCCATGGACAGGAAGAGGATCATGGCTACACCTTC. It yields the protein CNASHGQEEDHGYTF.

The V call is TRBV27, the J call TRBJ2-2; the match to TRBD2 covers 8 bases. Per germline, CDR1 MNHEY and CDR2 SMNVEV (reference sequence). CDR3 length: 18 amino acids. V trimming: 4 bases; J trimming: 2 bases; junction bases outside the gene matches: 12. CDR3 DNA: TGTGCCAGCAGTTCCCCGAGAACTAGCGGACTAAACACCGGGGAGCTGTTTTTT. The encoded protein is CASSSPRTSGLNTGELFF.

There are many counts of this clonotype. The chain couples TRBV24-1 to TRBJ2-3; tentative D call: TRBD2 (6 bases). The CDR3 consists of 15 residues. From germline, CDR1 is KGHDR and CDR2 SFDVKD. Trimming cost V 4 bases and J 5 bases, with 15 bases left between them. The CDR3, as DNA: TGTGCCACCAGTGAAAGGCGCGGGACGCTAGATACGCAGTATTTT. This translates into CATSERRGTLDTQYF.

V is TRBV27 and J is TRBJ2-7; 9 bases match TRBD1. V shed 4 bases and J 4 bases; nucleotides not matched to a gene: 11. Per the germline V gene, CDR1 is MNHEY and CDR2 is SMNVEV (reference sequence). CDR3 length: 16 amino acids. The CDR3 DNA reads as TGTGCCAGCAGTTCCCCGGACAGGGGAGTCGAATACGAGCAGTACTTC. Its translation: CASSSPDRGVEYEQYF.

This clonotype was observed many times. This chain connects TRBV24-1 to TRBJ1-5; D is unresolved. CDR3 length: 13 amino acids. The V gene's germline CDR1 is KGHDR and CDR2 SFDVKD. V was shortened by 4 bases and J by 5 bases, with 8 bases between the two germline ends. CDR3 nucleotide sequence: TGTGCCACCAGTGACCGTGGAGATCAGCCCCAGCATTTT. This translates into CATSDRGDQPQHF.

There are a few counts of this clonotype. V gene TRBV9 combines with J gene TRBJ2-7; D is unresolved. The CDR3 extends over 14 amino acids. With 0 bases removed from V and 2 bases from J, the gap between germline ends came to 9 bases. Germline loops: CDR1 SGDLS, CDR2 YYNGEE. The CDR3 DNA follows: TGTGCCAGCAGCGTAGGGTACGGAACCTACGAGCAGTACTTC. Translating it yields CASSVGYGTYEQYF. Together with reference TRBV9 and TRBJ2-7, the CDR3 gives the full variable domain: DSGVTQTPKHLITATGQRVTLRCSPRSGDLSVYWYQQSLDQGLQFLIQYYNGEERAKGNILERFSAQQFPDLHSELNLSSLELGDSALYFCASSVGYGTYEQYFGPGTRLTVT.

This clonotype was recorded at least ten times. The chain employs TRBV19 and TRBJ2-3, with D perhaps TRBD1 (5 bases). With 5 bases removed from V and 2 bases from J, the gap between germline ends came to 11 bases. CDR1 is LNHDA, CDR2 SQIVND, per germline (reference sequence). This CDR3 comprises 14 residues. The CDR3 nucleotides are TGTGCCAGTAGTCCCGGACACGTCACAGATACGCAGTATTTT. This translates into CASSPGHVTDTQYF. Together with reference TRBV19 and TRBJ2-3, the CDR3 gives the full variable domain: DGGITQSPKYLFRKEGQNVTLSCEQNLNHDAMYWYRQDPGQGLRLIYYSQIVNDFQKGDIAEGYSVSREKKESFPLTVTSAQKNPTAFYLCASSPGHVTDTQYFGPGTRLTVL.

In its sample, this clonotype was seen many times. The CDR3 DNA reads TGTGCCATCAGTGAGGTTAGCTACGAGCAGTACTTC. Translation gives CAISEVSYEQYF. This chain connects TRBV10-3 to TRBJ2-7; unclear D gene. The V end was cut by 2 bases, the J end by 3 bases, with 5 bases between. Germline CDR1 and CDR2: ENHRY and SYGVKD. The CDR3 extends over 12 amino acids.

This clonotype turned up a few times. The V and J genes are TRBV6-1 and TRBJ1-4; no reliable D call. The CDR3 consists of 16 residues. V lost 5 bases and J 0 bases, leaving 13 bases between the germline ends. Germline V lookup: CDR1 MNHNS, CDR2 SASEGT. The CDR3 bases are TGTGCCAGCAGTAGTATCAGGAGAACAACTAATGAAAAACTGTTTTTT. Residues: CASSSIRRTTNEKLFF.

This clonotype was detected only a few times. The V and J genes are TRBV19 and TRBJ2-5; 7 nucleotides align to TRBD1. V dropped 4 bases and J dropped 3; count of bases not matched to a gene: 2. Germline V CDR1 and CDR2: LNHDA, SQIVND (reference sequence). The CDR3 covers 13 residues. The CDR3 DNA reads as TGTGCCAGTAGTAATCAGGGGGAAGAGACCCAGTACTTC. It is translated as CASSNQGEETQYF.

Many counts were recorded for this clonotype. The chain joins TRBV5-1 to TRBJ2-7; D is unresolved. Germline V gives CDR1 SGHRS, CDR2 YFSETQ. V lost 4 bases to trimming and J lost 2 bases, with 10 bases between them. The CDR3 loop spans 13 amino acids. The CDR3 spells CASSPDQAYEQYF. The CDR3 nucleotides read TGCGCCAGCAGCCCGGACCAGGCCTACGAGCAGTACTTC. Full variable domain (rest looked up from reference TRBV5-1 and TRBJ2-7): KAGVTQTPRYLIKTRGQQVTLSCSPISGHRSVSWYQQTPGQGLQFLFEYFSETQRNKGNFPGRFSGRQFSNSRSEMNVSTLELGDSALYLCASSPDQAYEQYFGPGTRLTVT.

There are a few counts of this clonotype. The chain couples TRBV4-1 to TRBJ2-2; D may be TRBD1 (5 bases). This CDR3 is built from 15 residues. The germline gives CDR1 MGHRA, CDR2 YSYEKL. Trimming took 3 bases from V and 2 from J, leaving 10 bases between them. The CDR3 sequence is CASSQSRGNTGELFF. The CDR3 DNA is TGCGCCAGCAGCCAGTCAAGGGGAAACACCGGGGAGCTGTTTTTT.

Many counts were recorded for this clonotype. This chain connects TRBV5-1 to TRBJ1-1, with 7 positions matching TRBD1. This CDR3 contains 16 residues. Germline loops: CDR1 SGHRS, CDR2 YFSETQ. The V gene end was trimmed by 1 base and the J gene end by 0 bases; junction bases not matched to a gene: 6. The DNA for the CDR3 is TGCGCCAGCAGCTTGTGGGCAGGGGGGTTGAACACTGAAGCTTTCTTT. Residues: CASSLWAGGLNTEAFF.

In this sample, this clonotype turned up many times. The chain combines TRBV2 with TRBJ1-2; TRBD1 matches 7 bases. This CDR3 region has 15 residues. CDR1 SNHLY and CDR2 FYNNEI come from the germline V gene. Losses at the gene ends were 3 bases for V and 1 base for J; bases not matched to a gene: 5. CDR3 nucleotides: TGTGCCAGCAGTGAGAGTCAGGGGGTTAACTATGGCTACACCTTC. This sequence encodes CASSESQGVNYGYTF.

The table lists this clonotype with many counts. This chain connects TRBV27 to TRBJ1-5; D remains ambiguous. There are 16 residues in the CDR3. The V end was cut by 0 bases, the J end by 2 bases, with 11 bases between. Germline CDR1 MNHEY, CDR2 SMNVEV (reference sequence). CDR3 bases: TGTGCCAGCAGTTTATCCCCACCGCAGGGCAATCAGCCCCAGCATTTT. Residues: CASSLSPPQGNQPQHF.

Many counts were recorded for this clonotype. The V call is TRBV20-1, the J call TRBJ1-4; TRBD1 might be the D (5 bases). Between the trimmed V and J ends, which lost 3 bases and 10 bases, there was a span of 6 bases. The CDR3 covers 10 residues. Per the germline V gene, CDR1 is DFQATT and CDR2 is SNEGSKA (reference sequence). CDR3 nucleotides: TGCAGTGCTAGCGGGACAAAACTGTTTTTT. This gives the protein CSASGTKLFF.

This clonotype was recorded a few times. This chain links TRBV6-1 with TRBJ2-1; D is unresolved. Trimming took off 8 bases at V and 9 bases at J, with 11 bases between the two ends. Germline CDR1 is MNHNS and CDR2 is SASEGT. The CDR3 contains 11 residues. CDR3 in DNA: TGTGCCAGCGAGATTCCGGGTGAGCAGTTCTTC. Translated, it gives CASEIPGEQFF.

This clonotype was seen repeatedly, ten times or more. The V and J genes are TRBV11-2 and TRBJ2-1; 7 nucleotides match TRBD2. Germline CDR1 reads SGHAT; CDR2 reads FQNNGV. Losses at the gene ends were 9 bases for V and 4 bases for J; bases not matched to a gene: 3. CDR3 length: 12 amino acids. The CDR3 nucleotides are TGTGCCAGTGCTAGCGGATACAATGAGCAGTTCTTC. Its translation: CASASGYNEQFF.

A word on this clonotype: A much bigger clone sits one base away, suggesting this may be a read error. The chain is built from TRBV7-6 and TRBJ1-1, with D perhaps matching TRBD1 (5 bases). Germline CDR1 is SGHVS and CDR2 is FNYEAQ. This CDR3 has 15 amino acids. CDR3 nucleotide sequence: TGTGTCAGCAGCTTAGAAGGGGCTAGAAACACTGAAGCTTTCTTT. Its translation: CVSSLEGARNTEAFF.

This clonotype has ten or more counts. The J gene is TRBJ2-7, the V gene TRBV12-3 or TRBV12-4; possibly TRBD2 for D (5 bases). This CDR3 region has 15 residues. The V end was cut by 6 bases, the J end by 5 bases, with 20 bases between. The CDR3 sequence is CASSTSRRQFDEQYF. In DNA form, the CDR3 reads TGTGCCAGCAGCACCTCACGGAGGCAGTTTGACGAGCAGTACTTC.

This chain links TRBV18 with TRBJ2-2, with D unresolved. Trimming removed 3 bases at V and 3 bases at J, with 8 bases between. This CDR3 region has 14 residues. Germline V CDR1 and CDR2: KGHSH, LQKENI. The CDR3 loop reads CASSPSWDTGELFF. The DNA for the CDR3 is TGTGCCAGCTCACCCTCGTGGGACACCGGGGAGCTGTTTTTT.

The table lists this clonotype with many counts. The chain couples TRBV29-1 to TRBJ2-3, with a tentative D call TRBD2 (5 bases). Trimming took 4 bases from V and 0 from J, leaving 11 bases between them. The CDR3 consists of 14 residues. Germline V lookup: CDR1 SQVTM, CDR2 ANQGSEA. In nucleotides, the CDR3 is TGCAGCGTTGGAGCGGCTAGAAGCACAGATACGCAGTATTTT. Translation gives CSVGAARSTDTQYF.

This clonotype was detected a few times. A much larger clone is a single base away; this may be a read error. J is TRBJ2-3 and V is TRBV12-3 or TRBV12-4, with D unclear. Trimming took 8 bases from V and 6 from J, leaving 9 bases between them. The CDR3 runs 11 residues. CDR3 in DNA: TGTGCCAGCGGTGCCCTGGATACGCAGTATTTT. Amino acid sequence: CASGALDTQYF.

In its sample, this clonotype was seen many times. The rearrangement links TRBV5-1 to TRBJ1-2; D is uncertain. V was shortened by 0 bases and J by 2 bases, with 11 bases between the two germline ends. The CDR3 is 15 residues long. Germline lookup yields CDR1 SGHRS and CDR2 YFSETQ. The CDR3 sequence: CASSLAGGQNYGYTF. DNA for the CDR3: TGCGCCAGCAGCTTGGCGGGAGGTCAGAACTATGGCTACACCTTC.

The chain couples TRBV5-1 to TRBJ1-4, with D possibly being TRBD1 (6 bases). The V end lost 0 bases, the J end lost 8 bases, and 14 bases lay between the germline ends. This CDR3 is 15 amino acids long. Germline CDR1 and CDR2: SGHRS and YFSETQ. Here the CDR3 reads CASSLVSGVGEKLFF. The CDR3 coding sequence is TGCGCCAGCAGCTTGGTGTCAGGGGTAGGAGAAAAACTGTTTTTT. Based on the CDR3 plus reference TRBV5-1 and TRBJ1-4, the full variable domain is KAGVTQTPRYLIKTRGQQVTLSCSPISGHRSVSWYQQTPGQGLQFLFEYFSETQRNKGNFPGRFSGRQFSNSRSEMNVSTLELGDSALYLCASSLVSGVGEKLFFGSGTQLSVL.

The table lists this clonotype with many counts. The V call is TRBV6-2 or TRBV6-3, the J call TRBJ2-7; D is ambiguous. Trimming stripped 2 bases from V and 4 bases from J, with 9 bases between. This CDR3 is 13 amino acids long. CDR1 is MNHEY and CDR2 is SVGEGT in the germline V gene. CDR3 sequence (DNA): TGTGCCAGCAGTTACCATCCGGATTACGAGCAGTACTTC. This sequence encodes CASSYHPDYEQYF.